This TCR beta chain comes out of a study of T cell responses to AZD1222 COVID-19 vaccine (dated by TCRdb to about 2021). Context from the whole study: AZD1222 recipients given second doses at about 4 weeks or at about 12 weeks were pooled, since spike-specific TCR depth and breadth were not found to differ between the two schedules. TCR sequencing was performed for roughly 250 trial participants, of whom 200 to 210 were given two doses of AZD1222 and around 26 were given two doses of MenACWY control vaccine. Trial participants were enrolled into age subgroups of 18-55, 56-69 and 70-plus years, which contained around 150, 28 and 57 TCR-sequenced participants, respectively.

Read against the paper, the sample's time point label means: baseline before first vaccination. The vaccinee samples were drawn from two UK trials, COV001 and COV002, one of which was a single-blind randomized controlled phase 2/3 trial testing AZD1222 (ChAdOx1 nCoV-19) in healthy adults. For TCRbeta chain sequencing, PBMC samples were collected from trial participants at day 0 and at day 28 after the second dose. Concerning this clone: It lacks a known antigen. The sample holds no much larger clone one base away, and base qualities are not on file.

Germline trimming: 2 bases from V, 17 bases from J; junction bases outside gene matches: 10. Based on the germline V gene, the CDR1 and CDR2 sequences are MGHRA and YSYEKL. The CDR3, from cysteine to phenylalanine, totals 13 residues. The read is trimmed to its CDR3 DNA, 39 bases read in frame from base 1. The CDR3 regions of human TCRbeta chains were subjected to immunosequencing. For the original study's pipeline: TCRs in the repertoires were compared against a reference library of SARS-CoV-2-specific TCRs that had been generated with the MIRA antigen-specificity platform. Breadth meant the fraction of unique TCRs that were SARS-CoV-2-associated, whereas depth meant the fraction of total T cells that were SARS-CoV-2-associated. Using the MIRA data, every spike-specific TCR was mapped to the spike region that the TCR reacted to and assigned to either a CD4 or a CD8 class. Log10-transformed breadth and depth values were compared by one-way ANOVA with Sidak's multiple comparisons tests. Entries here come from immuneACCESS through TCRdb and include only in-frame sequences with V and J called. Some clones fail to appear in such tables; in the studies checked, an unresolved V gene covers under half of the shortfall, and the cause of the remainder is unknown. The V and J calls and clone size come from that table; D and trimming were worked out from the DNA. The sample has 95,000 to 150,000 clones on record, about 90% of them singletons. The ten top clones hold 3.5% to 4.5% of the sample.

The paper as a whole reports these results and caveats: No day 14 peak-response samples were available, so repertoires were characterized only after the peak T cell response. Most participants were white British and females outnumbered males, and the authors suggested that clonal diversity may have been underestimated. Conclusions about previously exposed vaccinees were limited because only a handful of AZD1222 recipients were SARS-CoV-2 seropositive at baseline. Reportedly, close to half of the unique spike-specific TCRs recognized epitopes lying outside the regions that are mutated in the B.1.351 and B.1.1.7 variants. CD4 TCRs associated with the vaccine covered the entire spike protein, and the dominant responses were in regions 160-218 and 743-854. The 56-69-year group was small, and its depth increase did not reach significance, likely because of low power. After two AZD1222 doses, both the breadth and the depth of spike-specific TCRs were significantly higher than at day 0 and than in MenACWY recipients.

The TCR was taken from an adult in good health. Sample: peripheral blood, taken on day 0 of AZD1222 vaccination. The chain uses TRBV4-1 and TRBJ1-4, with 8 bases in between that match TRBD1. In nucleotides, the sequence is TGCGCCAGCAGCCAACTACAGGGGGGTAGGAGTTTTTTT. The resulting protein is CASSQLQGGRSFF.